This T cell receptor (beta chain) was recovered during a study of early T cells in non-severe SARS-CoV-2 infection. Whole-study context: Bulk RNA isolated from unsorted whole blood underwent sequencing; chains were not paired.

There are many counts of this clonotype. Its antigen remains unidentified. The CDR3 is 13 residues long. Germline CDR1 reads MNHEY; CDR2 reads SVGAGI. With 6 bases removed from V and 2 bases from J, the gap between germline ends came to 11 bases. The TCR library protocol was used to attach unique molecular identifiers. These identifiers were attached to individual cDNA molecules. TCRdb re-called the 5' RACE reads with MiXCR, one entry per CDR3 protein. The table has about 97,000 distinct CDR3 sequences, more than 9.5% seen once. General study points: Clonotype matching in VDJdb favored anti-spike CD8 responses and did not capture private and CD4 specificities.

The sample consisted of whole blood, taken at baseline. The chain has TRBV6-5 and TRBJ2-7; D possibly corresponds to TRBD1 (6 bases). This TCR was recovered from an adult who was a healthcare worker with PCR-confirmed SARS-CoV-2 infection or an uninfected control (not recorded which). CDR3 nucleotide sequence: TGTGCCAGCAGACTCAGGGGCCCCTACGAGCAGTACTTC. It is translated as CASRLRGPYEQYF.